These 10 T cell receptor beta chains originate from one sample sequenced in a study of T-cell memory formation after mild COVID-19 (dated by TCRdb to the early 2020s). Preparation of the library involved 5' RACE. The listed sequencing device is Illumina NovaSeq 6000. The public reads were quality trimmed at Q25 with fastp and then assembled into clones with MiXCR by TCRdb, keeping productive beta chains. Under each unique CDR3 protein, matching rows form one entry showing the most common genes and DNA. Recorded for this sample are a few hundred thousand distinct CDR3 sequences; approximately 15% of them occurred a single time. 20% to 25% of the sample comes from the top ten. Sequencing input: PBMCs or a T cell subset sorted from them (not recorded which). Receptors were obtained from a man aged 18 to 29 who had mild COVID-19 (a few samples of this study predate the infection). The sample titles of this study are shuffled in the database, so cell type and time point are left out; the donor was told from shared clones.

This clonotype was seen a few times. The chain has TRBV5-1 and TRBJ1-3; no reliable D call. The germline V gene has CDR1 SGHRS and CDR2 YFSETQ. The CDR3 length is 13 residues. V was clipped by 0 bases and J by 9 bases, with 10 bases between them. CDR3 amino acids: CASSLAGRSTIYF. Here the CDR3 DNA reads TGCGCCAGCAGCTTGGCCGGAAGGAGCACCATATATTTT.

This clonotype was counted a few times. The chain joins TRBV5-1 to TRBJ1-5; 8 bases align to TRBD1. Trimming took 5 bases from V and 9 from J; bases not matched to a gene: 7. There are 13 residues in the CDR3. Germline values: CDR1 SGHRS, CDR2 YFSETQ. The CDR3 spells CASREQGEGPQHF. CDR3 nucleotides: TGCGCCAGCAGGGAACAGGGGGAAGGGCCCCAGCATTTT.

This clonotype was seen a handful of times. CDR3 DNA: TGTGCCAGCAGCTTATCGTGGATTAATGAAAAACTGTTTTTT. It encodes CASSLSWINEKLFF. The V gene is TRBV7-2, the J gene TRBJ1-4; D is unclear. The CDR3 length is 14 residues. The V end was cut by 2 bases, the J end by 4 bases, with 8 bases between. In germline, CDR1 is SGHTA, CDR2 FQGNSA. The full variable domain, rest sourced from reference TRBV7-2 and TRBJ1-4, is GAGVSQSPSNKVTEKGKDVELRCDPISGHTALYWYRQSLGQGLEFLIYFQGNSAPDKSGLPSDRFSAERTGGSVSTLTIQRTQQEDSAVYLCASSLSWINEKLFFGSGTQLSVL.

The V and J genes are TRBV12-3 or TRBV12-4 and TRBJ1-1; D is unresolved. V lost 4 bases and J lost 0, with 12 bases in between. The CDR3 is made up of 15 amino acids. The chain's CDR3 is CASSSRPGMNTEAFF. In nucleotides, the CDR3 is TGTGCCAGCAGTTCTCGCCCGGGGATGAACACTGAAGCTTTCTTT.

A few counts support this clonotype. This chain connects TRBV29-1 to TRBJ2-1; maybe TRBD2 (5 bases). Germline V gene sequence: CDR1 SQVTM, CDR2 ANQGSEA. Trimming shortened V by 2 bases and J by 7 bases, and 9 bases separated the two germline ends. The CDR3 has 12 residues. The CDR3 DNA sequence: TGCAGCGTTGAAAAGGGAGTAAATGAGCAGTTCTTC. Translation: CSVEKGVNEQFF.

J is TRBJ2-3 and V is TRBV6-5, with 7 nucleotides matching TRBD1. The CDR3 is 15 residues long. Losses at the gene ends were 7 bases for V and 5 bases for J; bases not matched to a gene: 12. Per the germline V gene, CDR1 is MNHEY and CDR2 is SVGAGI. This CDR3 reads CASTSSDRVGDTQYF. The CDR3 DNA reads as TGTGCCAGCACCTCGTCTGACAGGGTTGGAGATACGCAGTATTTT.

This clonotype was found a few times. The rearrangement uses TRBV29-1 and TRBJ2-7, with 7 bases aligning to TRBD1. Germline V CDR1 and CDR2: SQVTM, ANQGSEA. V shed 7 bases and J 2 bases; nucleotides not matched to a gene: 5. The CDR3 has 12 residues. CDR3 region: CSARDRTYEQYF. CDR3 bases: TGCAGCGCCAGGGACAGAACCTACGAGCAGTACTTC.

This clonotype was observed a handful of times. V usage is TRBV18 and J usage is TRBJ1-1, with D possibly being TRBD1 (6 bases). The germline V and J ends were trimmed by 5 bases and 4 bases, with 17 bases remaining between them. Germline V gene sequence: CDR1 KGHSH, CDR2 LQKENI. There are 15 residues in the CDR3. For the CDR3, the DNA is TGTGCCAGCTCAGTACAGGGCGCCGGAGGCACTGAAGCTTTCTTT. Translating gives CASSVQGAGGTEAFF. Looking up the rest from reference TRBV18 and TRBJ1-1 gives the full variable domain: NAGVMQNPRHLVRRRGQEARLRCSPMKGHSHVYWYRQLPEEGLKFMVYLQKENIIDESGMPKERFSAEFPKEGPSILRIQQVVRGDSAAYFCASSVQGAGGTEAFFGQGTRLTVV.

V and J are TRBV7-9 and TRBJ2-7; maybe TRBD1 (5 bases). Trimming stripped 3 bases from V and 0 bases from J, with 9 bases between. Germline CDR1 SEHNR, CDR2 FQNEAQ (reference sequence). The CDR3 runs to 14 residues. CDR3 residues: CASSLLDSSYEQYF. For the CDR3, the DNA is TGTGCCAGCAGCTTGTTAGACAGCTCCTACGAGCAGTACTTC.

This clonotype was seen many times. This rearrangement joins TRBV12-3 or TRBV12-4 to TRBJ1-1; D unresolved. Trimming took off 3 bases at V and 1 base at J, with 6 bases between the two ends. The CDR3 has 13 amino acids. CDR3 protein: CASSFGENTEAFF. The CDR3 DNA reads TGTGCCAGCAGTTTCGGTGAGAACACTGAAGCTTTCTTT.